The 21 T cell receptor beta chains presented below share a single source sample, sequenced in a study of blood T cell repertoires in COVID-19. The method was immunoSEQ multiplex PCR; TCRdb's version includes in-frame clones alone and lacks a portion of them. The sample holds about 200,000 clones, approximately 90% seen once. The sample taken for sequencing was peripheral blood. These receptors were collected from a human donor in a cohort sampled during active COVID-19.

The V call is TRBV6-5, the J call TRBJ1-6, with 7 bases aligning to TRBD1. Trimming took 6 bases from V and 5 from J; bases not matched to a gene: 7. The CDR3 runs 15 residues. Germline V gene lookup returns CDR1 MNHEY and CDR2 SVGAGI. The CDR3 DNA is TGTGCCAGCAGCCGCAGCGACAGGGATAATTCACCCCTCCACTTT. Its protein is CASSRSDRDNSPLHF.

The V gene is TRBV5-1, the J gene TRBJ2-3; TRBD2 might be the D (6 bases). The germline gives CDR1 SGHRS, CDR2 YFSETQ. Trimming pared 3 bases from V and 4 bases from J, leaving 18 bases between. The CDR3 covers 16 residues. CDR3 nucleotides: TGCGCCAGCAGCTGGGGGACTGGGCAAGTCGCAGATACGCAGTATTTT. This translates into CASSWGTGQVADTQYF. Full variable domain (outside the CDR3, taken from reference TRBV5-1 and TRBJ2-3): KAGVTQTPRYLIKTRGQQVTLSCSPISGHRSVSWYQQTPGQGLQFLFEYFSETQRNKGNFPGRFSGRQFSNSRSEMNVSTLELGDSALYLCASSWGTGQVADTQYFGPGTRLTVL.

The gene calls are TRBV7-2 and TRBJ2-7; tentatively, D is TRBD1 (5 bases). The CDR3 runs to 13 residues. Trimming cost V 5 bases and J 3 bases, with 11 bases left between them. Per the germline V gene, CDR1 is SGHTA and CDR2 is FQGNSA. The CDR3: CASSLPTDYEQYF. In DNA form, the CDR3 reads TGTGCCAGCAGCCTGCCGACAGACTACGAGCAGTACTTC.

This chain joins TRBV11-2 and TRBJ2-7; D uncertain. V dropped 0 bases and J dropped 1 base, with 7 bases sitting between them. This CDR3 has 14 residues. Germline CDR1 and CDR2: SGHAT and FQNNGV. CDR3 in amino acids: CASSLDPGSYEQYF. The CDR3 DNA reads TGTGCCAGCAGCTTAGATCCAGGATCCTACGAGCAGTACTTC.

The chain is built from TRBV15 and TRBJ2-7, with TRBD2 matching over 8 bases. Germline V gives CDR1 LNHNV, CDR2 YYDKDF (reference sequence). V gave up 4 bases and J gave up 4 bases; unmatched junction bases: 9. The CDR3 is 15 residues long. CDR3 sequence: CATSTFVGGAYEQYF. The CDR3, as DNA: TGTGCCACCAGCACCTTCGTCGGGGGGGCTTACGAGCAGTACTTC.

V is TRBV19 and J is TRBJ1-5; TRBD1 might be the D (6 bases). Germline CDR1 is LNHDA and CDR2 is SQIVND (reference sequence). Trimming cost V 5 bases and J 2 bases, with 7 bases left between them. The CDR3 is made up of 13 amino acids. CDR3 sequence (DNA): TGTGCCAGTAGTTCAGGGGGCAATCAGCCCCAGCATTTT. Encoded protein: CASSSGGNQPQHF.

The chain employs TRBV24-1 and TRBJ2-2; D might be TRBD1 (6 bases). CDR3 size: 16 residues. V lost 9 bases and J 2 bases, leaving 18 bases between the germline ends. Looked up from germline, CDR1 is KGHDR and CDR2 is SFDVKD. The CDR3 protein is CATSRSDRINTGELFF. In DNA form, the CDR3 reads TGTGCCACCTCCCGTTCGGACAGAATCAACACCGGGGAGCTGTTTTTT.

This clone has a single count. CDR3 residues: CASSYRTGVNEQFF. CDR3 DNA sequence: TGTGCCAGCAGCTACCGGACAGGGGTAAATGAGCAGTTCTTC. The V call is TRBV9, the J call TRBJ2-1; TRBD1 matches 9 bases. The CDR3 spans 14 residues. V was pared by 4 bases and J by 7 bases, with 6 bases of the junction left unmatched. Germline CDR1 and CDR2: SGDLS and YYNGEE.

This chain links TRBV5-1 with TRBJ2-5, with 10 nucleotides matching TRBD1. The junction had 3 bases not matched to a gene; V was cut back by 5 bases and J by 5 bases. CDR3 length: 13 residues. The germline CDR1 and CDR2 sequences are SGHRS and YFSETQ. The CDR3 reads CASRTGGWETQYF. The CDR3 DNA sequence: TGCGCCAGCAGGACAGGGGGCTGGGAGACCCAGTACTTC.

V gene TRBV3-1 (or the pseudogene TRBV3-2) combines with J gene TRBJ2-5; no reliable D call. The CDR3 length is 13 residues. Between the trimmed V and J ends, which lost 3 bases and 5 bases, there was a span of 10 bases. Germline CDR1 LGHDT, CDR2 YNNKEL (reference sequence). CDR3 region: CASSQNQAETQYF. The CDR3 DNA reads as TGTGCCAGCAGCCAGAACCAGGCCGAGACCCAGTACTTC.

Comments on this clone: One junction end disagrees with the germline gene, perhaps due to a read error. This chain joins TRBV24-1 and TRBJ2-1, with 7 bases lining up with TRBD1. From germline, CDR1 is KGHDR and CDR2 SFDVKD. CDR3 length: 21 residues. The CDR3 is CATSDSYLDRDPYNPYNEQFF. The DNA for the CDR3 is TGTGCCACCAGTGATTCCTACCTCGACAGGGACCCTTACAATCCCTATAATGAGCAGTTCTTC.

The rearrangement uses TRBV6-5 and TRBJ1-2, with TRBD1 identical over 9 bases. This CDR3 spans 15 amino acids. Germline assignment: CDR1 MNHEY and CDR2 SVGAGI. V was clipped by 0 bases and J by 5 bases; unmatched bases: 4. The CDR3 loop is CASSYSTGGSYGYTF. In nucleotides, the CDR3 is TGTGCCAGCAGTTACTCGACAGGGGGTAGTTATGGCTACACCTTC.

This clone appeared a few times. The V and J genes are TRBV20-1 and TRBJ1-6; D call uncertain. The CDR3 length is 15 residues. The germline V gene has CDR1 DFQATT and CDR2 SNEGSKA (reference sequence). V lost 3 bases, J lost 0 bases, and 9 bases lay in between. This CDR3 is CSASPGSSYNSPLHF. The CDR3, as DNA: TGCAGTGCTAGTCCCGGGAGCTCCTATAATTCACCCCTCCACTTT.

This clone was seen a single time. The chain couples TRBV9 to TRBJ2-3; TRBD2 aligns across 9 bases. V lost 3 bases, J lost 3 bases, and 8 bases stayed unmatched. The length of the CDR3 is 16 residues. The germline V gene encodes CDR1 SGDLS and CDR2 YYNGEE. This CDR3 is CASSARLAEGTDTQYF. The CDR3 nucleotides read TGTGCCAGCAGCGCCCGACTAGCGGAGGGGACAGATACGCAGTATTTT.

The chain has TRBV2 and TRBJ1-5; D gene unclear. V lost 8 bases to trimming and J lost 1 base, with 6 bases between them. This CDR3 has 12 residues. Germline CDR1 is SNHLY and CDR2 is FYNNEI. The CDR3 DNA follows: TGTGCCAGCGGCAGGAGCAATCAGCCCCAGCATTTT. Translating gives CASGRSNQPQHF.

This chain joins TRBV7-9 and TRBJ2-2; 12 bases are a match to TRBD2. With V trimmed by 4 bases and J by 5 bases, 2 bases remained unmatched. Looked up from germline, CDR1 is SEHNR and CDR2 is FQNEAQ (reference sequence). The CDR3 length is 15 residues. CDR3 protein: CASSYTSGRTGELFF. The CDR3 DNA follows: TGTGCCAGCAGCTACACTAGCGGGAGGACCGGGGAGCTGTTTTTT.

This clone appeared a single time. The genes are TRBV4-3 and TRBJ1-2; 8 bases are shared with TRBD1. Germline V lookup: CDR1 LGHNA, CDR2 YSLEER. The CDR3 consists of 15 residues. Losses at the gene ends were 1 base for V and 2 bases for J; bases not matched to a gene: 3. The CDR3 spells CASSQVTGENYGYTF. In nucleotides, the CDR3 is TGCGCCAGCAGCCAAGTGACAGGGGAGAACTATGGCTACACCTTC.

The V gene is TRBV6-2 or TRBV6-3, the J gene TRBJ2-5; 8 bases fit TRBD2. Germline CDR1 is MNHEY and CDR2 is SVGEGT. The CDR3 spans 17 residues. V lost 0 bases, J lost 2 bases, and 8 bases stayed unmatched. The DNA for the CDR3 is TGTGCCAGCAGTTACTCGATCGCGGGGGGATTTCAAGAGACCCAGTACTTC. Translation gives CASSYSIAGGFQETQYF.

The chain links TRBV11-2 to TRBJ1-2; 7 bases map to TRBD1. V dropped 1 base and J dropped 4; count of bases not matched to a gene: 6. The V gene's germline CDR1 is SGHAT and CDR2 FQNNGV. The CDR3 runs to 15 residues. The CDR3 sequence: CASSLGQGEIYGYTF. Written as DNA, the CDR3 is TGTGCCAGCAGCTTAGGACAGGGAGAGATCTATGGCTACACCTTC.

This sequence joins TRBV3-1 (or the pseudogene TRBV3-2) and TRBJ1-1, with D possibly TRBD1 on 6 matching bases. V lost 0 bases, J lost 1 base, and 9 bases lay in between. Germline loops: CDR1 LGHDT, CDR2 YNNKEL (reference sequence). This CDR3 region has 15 residues. CDR3 coding DNA: TGTGCCAGCAGCCAAGAGGGGGCAGGGAACACTGAAGCTTTCTTT. Protein: CASSQEGAGNTEAFF.

This chain joins TRBV3-1 (or the pseudogene TRBV3-2) and TRBJ2-5; perhaps TRBD2 as D (6 bases). V was shortened by 0 bases and J by 0 bases, with 14 bases between the two germline ends. The CDR3 length is 17 residues. From germline, CDR1 is LGHDT and CDR2 YNNKEL (reference sequence). The CDR3 reads CASSQDRAGLYQETQYF. In DNA form, the CDR3 reads TGTGCCAGCAGCCAAGATCGGGCGGGGTTGTACCAAGAGACCCAGTACTTC.